The T cell receptor beta chain described here comes from a study of T cell responses to AZD1222 COVID-19 vaccine. Turning to the study itself: Recipients boosted at about 4 weeks or about 12 weeks are pooled. Study findings and constraints: Donors were mostly white British, more females; clonal diversity possibly underestimated.

Comment on this clone: Antigen unknown.

Profiled with immunoSEQ multiplex PCR; TCRdb holds only in-frame clones, not every one. The data show about 130,000 clones, 90% seen once. The CDR3 is 13 residues long. Between the trimmed V and J ends, which lost 3 bases and 7 bases, there was a span of 7 bases. From germline, CDR1 is MRHNA and CDR2 SNTAGT. V usage is TRBV6-4 and J usage is TRBJ1-6; D unclear. This material consisted of peripheral blood, taken on day 0 of AZD1222 vaccination. The sequence was collected from an adult in good health. This chain's CDR3 is CASSEGLNSPLHF. In DNA, the CDR3 is TGTGCCAGCAGTGAGGGCTTGAATTCACCCCTCCACTTT.